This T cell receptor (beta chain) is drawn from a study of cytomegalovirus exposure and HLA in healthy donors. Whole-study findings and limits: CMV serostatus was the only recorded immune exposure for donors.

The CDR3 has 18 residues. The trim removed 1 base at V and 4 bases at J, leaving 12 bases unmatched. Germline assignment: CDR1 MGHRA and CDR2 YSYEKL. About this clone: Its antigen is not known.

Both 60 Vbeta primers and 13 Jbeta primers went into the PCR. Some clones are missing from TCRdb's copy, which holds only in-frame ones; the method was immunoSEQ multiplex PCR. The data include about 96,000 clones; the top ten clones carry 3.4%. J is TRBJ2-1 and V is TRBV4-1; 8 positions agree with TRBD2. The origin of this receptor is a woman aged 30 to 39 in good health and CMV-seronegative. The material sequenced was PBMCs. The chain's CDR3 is CASSQVAFERGSYNEQFF. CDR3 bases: TGCGCCAGCAGCCAAGTCGCTTTCGAGCGGGGGTCGTACAATGAGCAGTTCTTC.